These 20 T cell receptor beta chains were all obtained from the same sample, sequenced in a study of identical twins (dated by TCRdb to the mid-2010s). Libraries were constructed by 5' RACE. The run used an Illumina HiSeq 2000. TCRdb trimmed the raw reads at Q25, called clones with MiXCR and kept productive beta chains. Entries that share a CDR3 protein sequence are merged under the most common genes and DNA. In all, the sample holds roughly 770,000 distinct CDR3 sequences, and 18% of those were seen once. The ten largest clones take up 10% to 15% of the sample. In addition, the sample was reused for a study of T cells expressing NK-cell markers.

Sequencing was carried out using PBMCs. Receptor source: a woman younger than 30 in good health.

A few counts support this clonotype. J is TRBJ2-3 and V is TRBV5-5; D is ambiguous. The length of the CDR3 is 15 residues. Germline V gene lookup returns CDR1 SGHKS and CDR2 YYEKEE (reference sequence). Trimming took 3 bases from V and 2 from J, leaving 13 bases between them. The CDR3 DNA reads TGTGCCAGCAGCTCCTATTTCCGGATCACAGATACGCAGTATTTT. Residues: CASSSYFRITDTQYF.

This clonotype came up a few times. This chain links TRBV7-9 with TRBJ1-2; D is undetermined. CDR1 and CDR2 (germline): SEHNR, FQNEAQ (reference sequence). The CDR3 has 13 residues. Trimming pared 8 bases from V and 2 bases from J, leaving 12 bases between. The DNA of the CDR3 is TGTGCCAGCCCTACTGACGCAAACTATGGCTACACCTTC. This sequence encodes CASPTDANYGYTF. The full variable domain, rest sourced from reference TRBV7-9 and TRBJ1-2, is DTGVSQNPRHKITKRGQNVTFRCDPISEHNRLYWYRQTLGQGPEFLTYFQNEAQLEKSRLLSDRFSAERPKGSFSTLEIQRTEQGDSAMYLCASPTDANYGYTFGSGTRLTVV.

The rearrangement links TRBV21-1 to TRBJ2-7; the listed D gene, TRBD2, was not tested against the DNA. TRBV21-1 is flagged as a pseudogene. The CDR3 has 14 amino acids. For the CDR3, the DNA is TGTGCCAGCAGCATAGTAGCGTCACCCTACGAGCAGTACTTC. Residues: CASSIVASPYEQYF.

This clonotype was detected only a few times. The V gene is TRBV6-5, the J gene TRBJ2-1; 16 bases align to TRBD2. CDR1 is MNHEY, CDR2 SVGAGI, per germline. Trimming at V came to 4 bases and at J to 4 bases, leaving 7 bases not matched to a gene. This CDR3 contains 18 residues. Here the CDR3 reads CASSSGGTSGGVYNEQFF. The CDR3 nucleotides are TGTGCCAGCAGTTCCGGAGGGACTAGCGGGGGGGTATACAATGAGCAGTTCTTC.

This sequence joins TRBV29-1 and TRBJ1-2, with TRBD1 matching 10 bases. V lost 8 bases, J lost 5 bases, and 5 bases stayed unmatched. Germline values: CDR1 SQVTM, CDR2 ANQGSEA. The CDR3 runs to 12 residues. DNA of the CDR3: TGCAGCCTAAGGACAGGGGGATATGGCTACACCTTC. Its protein product is CSLRTGGYGYTF.

This clonotype appeared a few times. The gene calls are TRBV20-1 and TRBJ2-1; TRBD2 agrees at 9 bases. Per germline, CDR1 DFQATT and CDR2 SNEGSKA (reference sequence). The CDR3 sequence is 15 residues long. The V gene end was trimmed by 5 bases and the J gene end by 3 bases; junction bases not matched to a gene: 8. CDR3 residues: CSAYSTSGNYNEQFF. CDR3 DNA: TGCAGTGCTTACTCGACTAGCGGCAACTACAATGAGCAGTTCTTC.

The chain joins TRBV5-5 to TRBJ2-1, with TRBD2 as a possible D gene (5 bases). The germline V and J ends were trimmed by 2 bases and 10 bases, with 19 bases remaining between them. Germline CDR1 and CDR2: SGHKS and YYEKEE (reference sequence). The CDR3 length is 15 residues. CDR3 in amino acids: CASSLRVRALGEQFF. The CDR3, as DNA: TGTGCCAGCAGCTTACGGGTGAGGGCCCTCGGAGAGCAGTTCTTC.

This clonotype was picked up a small number of times. The rearrangement links TRBV20-1 to TRBJ2-7; TRBD2 matches 13 bases. This CDR3 region has 14 residues. With 4 bases clipped from V and 7 bases from J, the junction kept 7 bases outside the gene matches. Germline CDR1 and CDR2: DFQATT and SNEGSKA (reference sequence). The CDR3 nucleotides read TGCAGTGCTATCGGGACTAGCGGGGTAACGGAGCAGTACTTC. Translating it yields CSAIGTSGVTEQYF.

The chain combines TRBV7-9 with TRBJ2-2; D uncertain. The germline V gene has CDR1 SEHNR and CDR2 FQNEAQ (reference sequence). The CDR3 has 11 amino acids. V dropped 4 bases and J dropped 8 bases, with 5 bases sitting between them. This chain's CDR3 is CASSYVGELFF. CDR3 coding DNA: TGTGCCAGCAGCTATGTAGGGGAGCTGTTTTTT. Combining the CDR3 with reference TRBV7-9 and TRBJ2-2 gives the whole variable domain DTGVSQNPRHKITKRGQNVTFRCDPISEHNRLYWYRQTLGQGPEFLTYFQNEAQLEKSRLLSDRFSAERPKGSFSTLEIQRTEQGDSAMYLCASSYVGELFFGEGSRLTVL.

This chain's CDR3 is CASSSTGGQYNEQFF. Here the CDR3 DNA reads TGTGCCAGCAGCTCGACTGGGGGACAGTACAATGAGCAGTTCTTC. V usage is TRBV7-7 and J usage is TRBJ2-1; 7 bases line up with TRBD1. CDR1 and CDR2 from the germline V gene are SSHAT and FNYEAQ (reference sequence). The CDR3 runs 15 residues. Germline trimming cut 4 bases from V and 4 bases from J; bases unmatched to any gene: 7.

The rearrangement links TRBV7-6 to TRBJ2-1; TRBD2 aligns across 13 bases. With 1 base clipped from V and 6 bases from J, the junction kept 6 bases outside the gene matches. Germline CDR1 is SGHVS and CDR2 is FNYEAQ. CDR3 length equals 17 residues. DNA for the CDR3: TGTGCCAGCAGCTTAGGTGTGACTAGCGGGAGGAGCAATGAGCAGTTCTTC. Translating it yields CASSLGVTSGRSNEQFF.

This clonotype was counted ten times or more. This chain connects TRBV12-3 or TRBV12-4 to TRBJ1-5; no firm D call. This CDR3 has 11 residues. V lost 8 bases and J 6 bases, leaving 8 bases between the germline ends. In DNA, the CDR3 is TGTGCCAGCGGAGGGTTTCAGCCCCAGCATTTT. This sequence encodes CASGGFQPQHF.

This sequence joins TRBV5-1 and TRBJ2-3; tentatively, D is TRBD2 (5 bases). Trimming removed 4 bases from V and 0 bases from J, with 15 bases in between. From germline, CDR1 is SGHRS and CDR2 YFSETQ. The CDR3 runs 16 residues. The CDR3 region has the DNA TGCGCCAGCAGCCGGACTCTAGCTGCGAGCACAGATACGCAGTATTTT. Translating it yields CASSRTLAASTDTQYF. Filled out from reference TRBV5-1 and TRBJ2-3, the complete variable domain reads KAGVTQTPRYLIKTRGQQVTLSCSPISGHRSVSWYQQTPGQGLQFLFEYFSETQRNKGNFPGRFSGRQFSNSRSEMNVSTLELGDSALYLCASSRTLAASTDTQYFGPGTRLTVL.

This clonotype has more than one count but fewer than ten. The CDR3 loop reads CASSTRQVAGNNEQFF. The CDR3 region has the DNA TGTGCCAGCAGCACTCGCCAGGTAGCGGGGAACAATGAGCAGTTCTTC. The chain is built from TRBV13 and TRBJ2-1; 8 bases line up with TRBD2. This CDR3 spans 16 amino acids. V was pared by 5 bases and J by 5 bases, with 11 bases of the junction left unmatched. Germline-derived CDR1 and CDR2 are PRHDT and FYEKMQ (reference sequence).

The rearrangement joins TRBV7-9 to TRBJ1-3; D is perhaps TRBD1 (5 bases). The CDR3 runs to 14 residues. The V gene's germline CDR1 is SEHNR and CDR2 FQNEAQ (reference sequence). V was shortened by 5 bases and J by 4 bases, with 12 bases between the two germline ends. DNA of the CDR3: TGTGCCAGCAGCCTCTCGGGGCGCGGAAACACCATATATTTT. Its protein product is CASSLSGRGNTIYF.

The chain employs TRBV7-9 and TRBJ1-1; D unresolved. Between the trimmed V and J ends, which lost 1 base and 2 bases, there was a span of 5 bases. Germline values: CDR1 SEHNR, CDR2 FQNEAQ (reference sequence). The CDR3 sequence is 13 residues long. This CDR3 reads CASSLEFNTEAFF. CDR3 DNA: TGTGCCAGCAGCTTAGAGTTCAACACTGAAGCTTTCTTT.

This clonotype has just a few counts. The V call is TRBV20-1, the J call TRBJ2-5; D remains ambiguous. Germline V CDR1 and CDR2: DFQATT, SNEGSKA (reference sequence). The CDR3 totals 13 residues. The germline V and J ends were trimmed by 3 bases and 0 bases, with 8 bases remaining between them. CDR3 DNA sequence: TGCAGTGCTAGTCTTCAGAACCAAGAGACCCAGTACTTC. It yields the protein CSASLQNQETQYF.

V is TRBV5-5 and J is TRBJ2-7, with D perhaps matching TRBD1 (5 bases). This CDR3 is 14 amino acids long. V was pared by 3 bases and J by 3 bases, with 13 bases between. In germline, CDR1 is SGHKS, CDR2 YYEKEE (reference sequence). The CDR3 nucleotides read TGTGCCAGCAGCTCTCAGGGTCGGGTCTACGAGCAGTACTTC. The encoded protein is CASSSQGRVYEQYF.

V is TRBV20-1 and J is TRBJ2-2; 7 nucleotides align to TRBD2. V was pared by 2 bases and J by 1 base, with 4 bases of the junction left unmatched. CDR3 length equals 15 residues. CDR1 is DFQATT, CDR2 SNEGSKA, per germline (reference sequence). In nucleotides, the CDR3 is TGCAGTGCTAGAACTCGCGGGGGGAACACCGGGGAGCTGTTTTTT. Protein product: CSARTRGGNTGELFF.

This sequence joins TRBV7-2 and TRBJ2-1; 8 bases agree with TRBD2. Germline CDR1 reads SGHTA; CDR2 reads FQGNSA. This CDR3 is built from 13 residues. V gave up 1 base and J gave up 12 bases; unmatched junction bases: 5. CDR3 sequence reads: CASSLGGTSGQFF. The CDR3 nucleotides read TGTGCCAGCAGCTTAGGTGGGACTAGTGGGCAGTTCTTC.